The 26 T cell receptor beta chains given below trace back to one sample, sequenced in a study of CXCR3-negative and CXCR3-positive naive CD8 T cells. The TRB libraries of cDNA were built by UMI-labeled 5' RACE. TCRdb processed the 5' RACE reads again and assigns one entry to each CDR3 protein, with no DNA. The repertoire table contains some 130,000 distinct CDR3 sequences. Sequenced sample: naive CXCR3- CD8+ T cells from blood. Specified subset: CD45RO-CCR7+CD27+CD95- naive CD8+ T cells lacking CXCR3 (TNR3-). The receptors were gathered from a human donor in good health. Some clones in this sample may be carry-over from other donors' samples.

The gene calls are TRBV9 and TRBJ1-3. The CDR3 has 14 amino acids. Germline values: CDR1 SGDLS, CDR2 YYNGEE. The CDR3 spells CASSVSVSGNTIYF.

The chain recombines TRBV6-2 or TRBV6-3 with TRBJ1-1; TCRdb picks TRBD1, but there is no DNA to check that call. The CDR3 runs 15 residues. Germline V CDR1 and CDR2: MNHEY, SVGEGT. The CDR3 protein is CASSYSPGVNTEAFF.

The chain employs TRBV7-2 and TRBJ2-7; absent DNA, TCRdb's TRBD1 call cannot be checked. The CDR3 has 14 residues. Germline values: CDR1 SGHTA, CDR2 FQGNSA. CDR3 sequence reads: CASSFYRVTYEQYF. Based on the CDR3 plus reference TRBV7-2 and TRBJ2-7, the full variable domain is GAGVSQSPSNKVTEKGKDVELRCDPISGHTALYWYRQSLGQGLEFLIYFQGNSAPDKSGLPSDRFSAERTGGSVSTLTIQRTQQEDSAVYLCASSFYRVTYEQYFGPGTRLTVT.

The chain uses TRBV28 and TRBJ2-7; TCRdb's D call, TRBD2, is unchecked because there is no DNA. The CDR3 spans 15 residues. CDR1 is MDHEN and CDR2 is SYDVKM in the germline V gene. The CDR3 is CASHGTSGMWAEQYF.

CDR3 loop: CSGGQGIGEQYF. The V and J genes are TRBV20-1 and TRBJ2-7; TCRdb reports TRBD1, a call that lacks DNA to check it against. The CDR3 extends over 12 amino acids. Germline CDR1 and CDR2: DFQATT and SNEGSKA (reference sequence).

The chain links TRBV2 to TRBJ1-1. This CDR3 has 13 amino acids. CDR1 is SNHLY, CDR2 FYNNEI, per germline. The chain's CDR3 is CASRLGWDTEAFF.

J is TRBJ2-1 and V is TRBV9. Germline CDR1 SGDLS, CDR2 YYNGEE. CDR3 length equals 12 residues. This CDR3 is CASSVEDNEQFF.

The chain has TRBV20-1 and TRBJ2-1; TCRdb designates TRBD2, a call that cannot be tested without DNA. CDR3 size: 16 residues. Germline V gene data show CDR1 as DFQATT and CDR2 as SNEGSKA (reference sequence). CDR3 sequence: CSAPGLAGSSYNEQFF.

The CDR3 sequence is CAINGQGFGNEQFF. J is TRBJ2-1 and V is TRBV10-3; TCRdb calls TRBD1, which cannot be checked without DNA. Germline lookup yields CDR1 ENHRY and CDR2 SYGVKD. The CDR3 runs to 14 residues.

The chain carries TRBV2 and TRBJ2-1. The germline V gene encodes CDR1 SNHLY and CDR2 FYNNEI. The CDR3 runs 13 residues. The CDR3 loop is CASSEEIGHEQFF. The full variable domain, in which reference TRBV2 and TRBJ2-1 provide the parts outside the CDR3, is EPEVTQTPSHQVTQMGQEVILRCVPISNHLYFYWYRQILGQKVEFLVSFYNNEISEKSEIFDDQFSVERPDGSNFTLKIRSTKLEDSAMYFCASSEEIGHEQFFGPGTRLTVL.

The V call is TRBV20-1, the J call TRBJ1-6. CDR1 is DFQATT, CDR2 SNEGSKA, per germline (reference sequence). The CDR3 length is 13 residues. The CDR3 here is CSAKAGEGSPLHF.

The V call is TRBV28, the J call TRBJ2-2; TCRdb proposes TRBD2, but this gene call is untestable without DNA. Germline CDR1 and CDR2: MDHEN and SYDVKM. The CDR3 runs 17 residues. The CDR3 loop reads CASSLVGWETNTGELFF.

The rearrangement links TRBV20-1 to TRBJ1-1; TCRdb calls TRBD1, which cannot be checked without DNA. The CDR3 covers 16 residues. CDR1 DFQATT and CDR2 SNEGSKA come from the germline V gene (reference sequence). The CDR3 reads CSAIRRGRGYETEAFF.

The rearrangement joins TRBV10-3 to TRBJ1-1; TCRdb calls TRBD1, which cannot be checked without DNA. Germline V gene data show CDR1 as ENHRY and CDR2 as SYGVKD. This CDR3 region has 13 residues. This CDR3 reads CAIRTGWDTEAFF.

The V and J genes are TRBV27 and TRBJ1-6; TCRdb outputs TRBD1, but without DNA this stays unchecked. This CDR3 spans 13 amino acids. Germline V gene lookup returns CDR1 MNHEY and CDR2 SMNVEV (reference sequence). The CDR3 region is CASSTGVNSPLHF.

V usage is TRBV20-1 and J usage is TRBJ2-7; the D gene TCRdb calls, TRBD1, cannot be checked with no DNA. Germline-derived CDR1 and CDR2 are DFQATT and SNEGSKA (reference sequence). The CDR3 is 18 residues long. The CDR3 spells CSARDTSSPRGTTYEQYF.

The rearrangement links TRBV20-1 to TRBJ2-6; the D gene TCRdb calls, TRBD1, cannot be checked with no DNA. This CDR3 has 18 residues. Per the germline V gene, CDR1 is DFQATT and CDR2 is SNEGSKA (reference sequence). The CDR3 is CSARDLRGLSTGANVLTF.

The chain couples TRBV27 to TRBJ2-2; TCRdb's assignment of TRBD2 cannot be checked, as there is no DNA. CDR3 size: 15 residues. CDR1 MNHEY and CDR2 SMNVEV come from the germline V gene (reference sequence). This chain's CDR3 is CASSFGLAVPGELFF.

The V and J genes are TRBV19 and TRBJ2-7. The germline V gene encodes CDR1 LNHDA and CDR2 SQIVND (reference sequence). The CDR3 totals 16 residues. CDR3 in amino acids: CASSIRSAVGSYEQYF.

V and J are TRBV7-3 and TRBJ2-7; with no DNA, the TCRdb D assignment of TRBD2 cannot be verified. Per the germline V gene, CDR1 is SGHTA and CDR2 is FQGTGA. The CDR3 runs 15 residues. The CDR3 sequence: CASSLTSGGGSEQYF.

This chain links TRBV12-3 or TRBV12-4 with TRBJ2-1; the D call of TRBD1 rests on TCRdb alone, since no DNA is present to check it. CDR3 length: 14 residues. The CDR3 is CASRTGGFYNEQFF.

The chain recombines TRBV5-5 with TRBJ2-5; TCRdb's D call of TRBD2 is untestable without DNA. There are 14 residues in the CDR3. Germline V gene lookup returns CDR1 SGHKS and CDR2 YYEKEE (reference sequence). CDR3 in amino acids: CASSLWDFEETQYF.

The chain recombines TRBV12-3 or TRBV12-4 with TRBJ1-5; TCRdb's D call, TRBD1, is unchecked because there is no DNA. This CDR3 is 15 amino acids long. The CDR3 loop reads CASSLEGASNQPQHF.

V gene TRBV27 combines with J gene TRBJ2-2; TCRdb selects TRBD2, and the lack of DNA leaves this call unchecked. The CDR3 is made up of 15 amino acids. Germline lookup yields CDR1 MNHEY and CDR2 SMNVEV (reference sequence). CDR3 amino acids: CASSAGTSRPGELFF.

The rearrangement uses TRBV10-3 and TRBJ2-1; as DNA is missing, the TRBD2 call by TCRdb cannot be tested. This CDR3 has 15 amino acids. Germline V lookup: CDR1 ENHRY, CDR2 SYGVKD. The CDR3 sequence: CAITVGLAVSNEQFF.

The gene calls are TRBV11-3 and TRBJ2-7; the D call of TRBD1 rests on TCRdb alone, since no DNA is present to check it. CDR3 length equals 15 residues. Per the germline V gene, CDR1 is SGHNT and CDR2 is YENEEA. The CDR3 sequence: CASSSRGQGLYEQYF. The entire variable domain, with the rest obtained from reference TRBV11-3 and TRBJ2-7, is as follows: EAGVVQSPRYKIIEKKQPVAFWCNPISGHNTLYWYLQNLGQGPELLIRYENEEAVDDSQLPKDRFSAERLKGVDSTLKIQPAELGDSAVYLCASSSRGQGLYEQYFGPGTRLTVT.